The 14 T cell receptor beta chains below come from one sample, sequenced in a study of identical twins. TCRdb reprocessed the 5' RACE reads with MiXCR, giving one entry per CDR3 protein. Of approximately 220,000 distinct CDR3 sequences in the sample, roughly 7.5% were seen once. These data were also reused for a study on yellow fever vaccine responses in identical twins.

The sequencing sample was made of CD8+ T cells sorted from blood. The receptors shown here come from a woman aged 18-29 years in good health.

This clonotype was recorded a few times. The chain carries TRBV10-3 and TRBJ2-7, with 8 bases lining up with TRBD2. Germline assignment: CDR1 ENHRY and CDR2 SYGVKD. The CDR3 is 14 amino acids. V was pared by 8 bases and J by 2 bases, with 8 bases of the junction left unmatched. CDR3 bases: TGTGCCATCTGGCCGGGAGGGAACGCCTACGAGCAGTACTTC. Protein product: CAIWPGGNAYEQYF.

The rearrangement uses TRBV5-4 and TRBJ2-3; TRBD2 aligns across 8 bases. Germline V gene lookup returns CDR1 SGHNT and CDR2 YYREEE (reference sequence). V dropped 2 bases and J dropped 6; count of bases not matched to a gene: 5. CDR3 length equals 14 residues. The CDR3 region is CASSFGGAGDTQYF. The CDR3 nucleotides are TGTGCCAGCAGCTTCGGGGGGGCGGGGGATACGCAGTATTTT. The variable domain in full, with the rest retrieved from reference TRBV5-4 and TRBJ2-3, is ETGVTQSPTHLIKTRGQQVTLRCSSQSGHNTVSWYQQALGQGPQFIFQYYREEENGRGNFPPRFSGLQFPNYSSELNVNALELDDSALYLCASSFGGAGDTQYFGPGTRLTVL.

This clonotype was picked up many times. The J gene is TRBJ2-1, the V gene TRBV4-1; D gene ambiguous. Germline values: CDR1 MGHRA, CDR2 YSYEKL. Trimming removed 4 bases at V and 0 bases at J, with 10 bases between. There are 15 residues in the CDR3. The CDR3: CASSPYSSSYNEQFF. DNA for the CDR3: TGCGCCAGCAGCCCCTATAGCTCCTCCTACAATGAGCAGTTCTTC.

The genes are TRBV2 and TRBJ2-7, with D possibly TRBD2 on 5 matching bases. The CDR3 is 15 residues long. Trimming stripped 2 bases from V and 4 bases from J, with 15 bases between. Germline CDR1 is SNHLY and CDR2 is FYNNEI. CDR3 residues: CASSELGTRTYEQYV. CDR3 DNA sequence: TGTGCCAGCAGTGAATTGGGCACTAGAACTTACGAGCAGTACGTC.

The chain combines TRBV15 with TRBJ1-2, with 7 bases aligning to TRBD1. The V gene's germline CDR1 is LNHNV and CDR2 YYDKDF (reference sequence). The CDR3 consists of 16 residues. Trimming cost V 5 bases and J 0 bases; bases outside gene matches: 9. CDR3 nucleotide sequence: TGTGCCACCAGCGGATCAAGGGACAGCGCTAACTATGGCTACACCTTC. Protein product: CATSGSRDSANYGYTF.

In this sample, this clonotype turned up many times. This chain connects TRBV20-1 to TRBJ1-1, with 7 bases identical to TRBD1. Germline CDR1 and CDR2: DFQATT and SNEGSKA (reference sequence). This CDR3 is 12 amino acids long. V shed 6 bases, J shed 3 bases, and the junction held 4 bases outside the gene matches. Here the CDR3 DNA reads TGCAGTGCAACGACAGGGCACACTGAAGCTTTCTTT. Translated, it gives CSATTGHTEAFF.

This clonotype was found many times. The chain is built from TRBV29-1 and TRBJ2-2; D gene uncertain. Germline CDR1 SQVTM, CDR2 ANQGSEA. Trimming left V 6 bases short and J 0 bases short, with 8 bases between. This CDR3 has 13 residues. CDR3 in amino acids: CSVQHTNTGELFF. CDR3 nucleotides: TGCAGCGTGCAGCATACGAACACCGGGGAGCTGTTTTTT.

The sample holds many counts of this clonotype. The chain combines TRBV3-1 with TRBJ2-7; D gene uncertain. The CDR3 is 15 amino acids. With 3 bases removed from V and 4 bases from J, the gap between germline ends came to 16 bases. Germline V gene data show CDR1 as LGHDT and CDR2 as YNNKEL (reference sequence). The CDR3 here is CASSHRPPMWYEQYF. The CDR3, as DNA: TGTGCCAGCAGCCATCGTCCTCCCATGTGGTACGAGCAGTACTTC.

This clonotype was found a few times. The chain has TRBV20-1 and TRBJ2-1, with unresolved D. The CDR3 is made up of 15 amino acids. V was trimmed by 0 bases and J by 0 bases, leaving 9 bases between them. Germline lookup yields CDR1 DFQATT and CDR2 SNEGSKA (reference sequence). DNA for the CDR3: TGCAGTGCTAGAGATCCAGCGCACTCCTACAATGAGCAGTTCTTC. Translation: CSARDPAHSYNEQFF.

Ten or more counts support this clonotype. The chain carries TRBV7-8 and TRBJ1-1, with D unclear. The CDR3 has 13 amino acids. Trimming took off 5 bases at V and 1 base at J, with 8 bases between the two ends. The germline V gene has CDR1 SGHVS and CDR2 FQNEAQ. The CDR3 nucleotides are TGTGCCAGCAGCAAGGACCCGAACACTGAAGCTTTCTTT. Translated: CASSKDPNTEAFF.

The chain couples TRBV9 to TRBJ2-4, with TRBD2 identical over 8 bases. V was clipped by 0 bases and J by 4 bases; unmatched bases: 6. The CDR3 has 16 residues. Germline lookup yields CDR1 SGDLS and CDR2 YYNGEE. The CDR3 region is CASSVDSGSSKNIQYF. The CDR3 nucleotides read TGTGCCAGCAGCGTAGACAGCGGGAGTTCTAAAAACATTCAGTACTTC.

The V and J genes are TRBV6-1 and TRBJ1-1; D not resolved. V lost 2 bases, J lost 0 bases, and 10 bases lay in between. The CDR3 covers 15 residues. The germline V gene encodes CDR1 MNHNS and CDR2 SASEGT. The CDR3 sequence: CASSEYLSVNTEAFF. For the CDR3, the DNA is TGTGCCAGCAGTGAATACTTATCAGTGAACACTGAAGCTTTCTTT.

This clonotype was found many times. The rearrangement joins TRBV2 to TRBJ2-7, with 7 bases aligning to TRBD2. CDR1 is SNHLY, CDR2 FYNNEI, per germline. V lost 4 bases to trimming and J lost 1 base; unmatched junction nucleotides: 7. The CDR3 has 15 residues. The CDR3 spells CASSGGTTSSYEQYF. Here the CDR3 DNA reads TGTGCCAGCAGTGGTGGGACTACCTCTTCCTACGAGCAGTACTTC. The complete variable domain, with remaining parts taken from reference TRBV2 and TRBJ2-7, reads EPEVTQTPSHQVTQMGQEVILRCVPISNHLYFYWYRQILGQKVEFLVSFYNNEISEKSEIFDDQFSVERPDGSNFTLKIRSTKLEDSAMYFCASSGGTTSSYEQYFGPGTRLTVT.

A few counts support this clonotype. J is TRBJ2-3 and V is TRBV12-3 or TRBV12-4; D perhaps matches TRBD2 (6 bases). V lost 7 bases, J lost 6 bases, and 17 bases lay in between. CDR3 length equals 14 residues. The CDR3 sequence: CASTPGTLRDTQYF. The CDR3 region has the DNA TGTGCCAGCACCCCCGGGACTCTGAGGGATACGCAGTATTTT.